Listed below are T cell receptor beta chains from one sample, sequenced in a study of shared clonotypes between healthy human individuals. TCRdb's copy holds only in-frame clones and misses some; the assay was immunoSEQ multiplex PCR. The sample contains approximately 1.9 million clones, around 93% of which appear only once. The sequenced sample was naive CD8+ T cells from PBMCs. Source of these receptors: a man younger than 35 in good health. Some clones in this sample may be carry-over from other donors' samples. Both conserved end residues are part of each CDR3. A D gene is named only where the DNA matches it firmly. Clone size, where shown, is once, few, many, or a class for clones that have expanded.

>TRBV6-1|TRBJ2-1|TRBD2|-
CASRGTSLSYNEQFF
TGTGCCAGCAGGGGGACTAGTCTTTCCTACAATGAGCAGTTCTTC
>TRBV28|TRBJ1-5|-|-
CASSWVGDNQPQHF
TGTGCCAGCAGTTGGGTGGGCGACAATCAGCCCCAGCATTTT
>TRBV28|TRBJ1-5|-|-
CASTRSGQINQPQHF
TGTGCCAGCACCCGATCCGGGCAGATCAATCAGCCCCAGCATTTT
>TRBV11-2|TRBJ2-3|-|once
CASTAEWGSASDTQYF
TGTGCCAGCACCGCGGAATGGGGGTCCGCGTCAGATACGCAGTATTTT
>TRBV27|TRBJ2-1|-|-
CASSFRSEHSYNEQFF
TGTGCCAGCAGTTTTCGTAGCGAACACTCCTACAATGAGCAGTTCTTC
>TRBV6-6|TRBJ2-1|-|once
CASSPPRGGSYNEQFF
TGTGCCAGCAGCCCACCCAGGGGGGGCTCCTACAATGAGCAGTTCTTC
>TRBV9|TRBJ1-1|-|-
CASSGREGDHTEAFF
TGTGCCAGCAGCGGCAGGGAGGGGGATCACACTGAAGCTTTCTTT
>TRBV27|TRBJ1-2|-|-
CASSPSTGPMNYGYTF
TGTGCCAGCAGTCCCTCAACAGGGCCCATGAACTATGGCTACACCTTC
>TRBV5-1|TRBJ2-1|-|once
CASEPGPSYNEQFF
TGCGCCAGCGAACCGGGACCCTCCTACAATGAGCAGTTCTTC
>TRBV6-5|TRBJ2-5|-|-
CASSYSGETQYF
TGTGCCAGCAGTTACTCAGGGGAGACCCAGTACTTC
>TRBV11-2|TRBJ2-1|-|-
CASSPRASTDNEQFF
TGTGCCAGCAGCCCCCGGGCTAGCACTGACAATGAGCAGTTCTTC
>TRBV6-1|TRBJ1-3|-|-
CASSEWYRDTGNTIYF
TGTGCCAGCAGTGAATGGTACAGGGATACTGGAAACACCATATATTTT
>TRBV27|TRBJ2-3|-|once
CASSLRLALVGDTQYF
TGTGCCAGCAGTTTACGGCTAGCCCTAGTGGGAGATACGCAGTATTTT
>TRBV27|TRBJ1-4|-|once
CASSFSHREGDEKLFF
TGTGCCAGCAGTTTCTCACATCGGGAGGGGGATGAAAAACTGTTTTTT
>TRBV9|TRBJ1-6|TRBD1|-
CASSVGDRVNSPLHF
TGTGCCAGCAGCGTAGGGGACAGGGTGAACTCACCCCTCCACTTT
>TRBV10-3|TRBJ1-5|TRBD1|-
CARYGQGNQPQHF
TGTGCCAGGTACGGACAGGGGAATCAGCCCCAGCATTTT
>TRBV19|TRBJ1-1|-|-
CASSIVVALLNTEAFF
TGTGCCAGTAGTATAGTGGTAGCACTGCTGAACACTGAAGCTTTCTTT
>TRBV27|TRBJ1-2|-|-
CASSLSGGDYGYTF
TGTGCCAGCAGTTTATCTGGGGGCGACTATGGCTACACCTTC
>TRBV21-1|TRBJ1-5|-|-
CARTNSGGNQPQHF
TGTGCCAGGACAAACAGCGGGGGCAATCAGCCCCAGCATTTT
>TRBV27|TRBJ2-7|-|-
CASSRDRFSYEQYF
TGTGCCAGCAGTCGCGACAGGTTCTCCTACGAGCAGTACTTC
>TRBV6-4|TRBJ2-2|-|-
CASSDGFGRELFF
TGTGCCAGCAGTGACGGTTTTGGGCGGGAGCTGTTTTTT
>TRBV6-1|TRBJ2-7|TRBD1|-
CASSEGTGVSYEQYF
TGTGCCAGCAGTGAAGGGACAGGGGTCTCCTACGAGCAGTACTTC
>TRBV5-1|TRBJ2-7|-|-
CASSSGSPYEQYF
TGCGCCAGCAGCTCGGGCAGCCCCTACGAGCAGTACTTC
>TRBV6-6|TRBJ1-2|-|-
CASSSGLPNYGYTF
TGTGCCAGCAGTTCGGGCCTACCCAACTATGGCTACACCTTC
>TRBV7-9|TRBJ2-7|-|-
CASSLQYSLGTYEQYF
TGTGCCAGCAGCTTACAGTATTCGTTAGGCACCTACGAGCAGTACTTC
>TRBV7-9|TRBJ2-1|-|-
CASRARGDSYNEQFF
TGTGCCAGCAGGGCCAGGGGGGACTCCTACAATGAGCAGTTCTTC